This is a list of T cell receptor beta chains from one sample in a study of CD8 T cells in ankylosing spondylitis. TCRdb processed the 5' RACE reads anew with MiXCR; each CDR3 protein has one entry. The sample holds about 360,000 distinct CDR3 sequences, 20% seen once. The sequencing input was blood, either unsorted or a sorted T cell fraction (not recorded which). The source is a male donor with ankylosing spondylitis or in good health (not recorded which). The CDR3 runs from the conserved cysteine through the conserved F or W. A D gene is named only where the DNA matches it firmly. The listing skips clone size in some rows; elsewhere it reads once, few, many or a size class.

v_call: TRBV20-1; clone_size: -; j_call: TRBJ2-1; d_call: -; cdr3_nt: TGCAGTGCTAGGGGACTTGCCTACAATGAGCAGTTCTTC; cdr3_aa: CSARGLAYNEQFF
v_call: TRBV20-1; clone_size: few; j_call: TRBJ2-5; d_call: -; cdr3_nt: TGCAGTGCTACCTGGACGAACCAAGAGACCCAGTACTTC; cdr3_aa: CSATWTNQETQYF
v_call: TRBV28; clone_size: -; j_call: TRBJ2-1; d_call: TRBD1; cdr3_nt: TGTGCCAGCTCGGGACAGGGACCGCGTGAGCAGTTCTTC; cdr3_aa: CASSGQGPREQFF
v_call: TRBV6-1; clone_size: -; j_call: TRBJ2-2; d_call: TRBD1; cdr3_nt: TGTGCCAGCAGGGCGACCGGGACAGAGAACACCGGGGAGCTGTTTTTT; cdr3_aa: CASRATGTENTGELFF
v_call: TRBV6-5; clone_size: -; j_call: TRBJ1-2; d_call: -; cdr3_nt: TGTGCCAGCAGTTACTCCGCAGGATCGGGCTACACCTTC; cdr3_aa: CASSYSAGSGYTF
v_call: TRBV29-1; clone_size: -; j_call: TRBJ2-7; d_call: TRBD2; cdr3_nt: TGCAGCGTGCGGGGGACGCGGGACTCCTACGAGCAGTACTTC; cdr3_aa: CSVRGTRDSYEQYF
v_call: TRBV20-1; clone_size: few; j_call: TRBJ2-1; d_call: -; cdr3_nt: TGCAGTGCTAGAGATGGGGACAAGAGATTATATGAGCAGTTCTTC; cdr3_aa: CSARDGDKRLYEQFF
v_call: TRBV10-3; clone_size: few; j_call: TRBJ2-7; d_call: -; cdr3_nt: TGTGCCATCAGTGAGTCGAGTCGCGAGCAGTACTTC; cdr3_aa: CAISESSREQYF
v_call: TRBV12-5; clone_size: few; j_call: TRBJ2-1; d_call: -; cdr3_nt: TGTGCTAGTGGTTTGATTGGAGAGCAGTTCTTC; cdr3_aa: CASGLIGEQFF
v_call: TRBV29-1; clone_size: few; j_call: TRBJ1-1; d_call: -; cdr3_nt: TGCAGCGTCGAGGGTTCGTTGGAACCTGAAGCTTTCTTT; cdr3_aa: CSVEGSLEPEAFF
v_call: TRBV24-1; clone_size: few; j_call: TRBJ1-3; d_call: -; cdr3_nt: TGTGCCACCAGTGACTCTAGGACCGACCGAAACACCATATATTTT; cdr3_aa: CATSDSRTDRNTIYF
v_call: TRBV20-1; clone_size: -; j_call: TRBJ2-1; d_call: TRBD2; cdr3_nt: TGCAGTGCAAACGGACTAGCGGGCTCCTACAATGAGCAGTTCTTC; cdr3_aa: CSANGLAGSYNEQFF